The 10 T cell receptor beta chains below come from one sample, sequenced in a study of blood T cell repertoires in COVID-19. The repertoire was sequenced with immunoSEQ multiplex PCR; TCRdb's copy has only in-frame clones and lacks some. The table lists about 180,000 clones, approximately 85% of them singletons. What was sequenced was peripheral blood. The source is a man aged 60 to 75 with acute or convalescent COVID-19.

The CDR3 coding sequence is TGTGCCAGCAGTTACGGGGCAGGGGCTTCTGCAAAACTGTTTTTT. Protein product: CASSYGAGASAKLFF. The chain recombines TRBV6-5 with TRBJ1-4; D possibly corresponds to TRBD1 (6 bases). This CDR3 is 15 amino acids long. Germline CDR1 is MNHEY and CDR2 is SVGAGI. Trimming removed 2 bases at V and 10 bases at J, with 17 bases between.

The V and J genes are TRBV7-2 and TRBJ2-4; weak D call: TRBD2 (5 bases). CDR1 and CDR2 (germline): SGHTA, FQGNSA. V was shortened by 4 bases and J by 6 bases, with 13 bases between the two germline ends. This CDR3 spans 14 amino acids. In nucleotides, the CDR3 is TGTGCCAGCAGCTCCGAACTAGGAGGAAACATTCAGTACTTC. It codes for CASSSELGGNIQYF.

The chain uses TRBV7-3 and TRBJ2-1, with D perhaps TRBD2 (5 bases). Germline-derived CDR1 and CDR2 are SGHTA and FQGTGA. Trimming stripped 5 bases from V and 7 bases from J, with 18 bases between. CDR3 size: 15 residues. Here the CDR3 DNA reads TGTGCCAGCAGCCCAACTCCCGGACTGAAAAATGAGCAGTTCTTC. This codes for CASSPTPGLKNEQFF.

V is TRBV18 and J is TRBJ2-7; 8 nucleotides match TRBD2. This CDR3 has 14 amino acids. The germline V gene encodes CDR1 KGHSH and CDR2 LQKENI. Trimming removed 2 bases from V and 9 bases from J; junction bases left unmatched: 9. The DNA of the CDR3 is TGTGCCAGCTCACCAGAGACTAGCGAGAGGGGGCAGTACTTC. This translates into CASSPETSERGQYF.

This clone was picked up a small number of times. The J gene is TRBJ1-1, the V gene TRBV18; 7 bases align to TRBD1. With 1 base clipped from V and 4 bases from J, the junction kept 0 bases outside the gene matches. The CDR3 extends over 13 amino acids. Germline CDR1 is KGHSH and CDR2 is LQKENI. In nucleotides, the CDR3 is TGTGCCAGCTCACCACACAGGGGCACTGAAGCTTTCTTT. Its translation: CASSPHRGTEAFF.

The chain recombines TRBV5-6 with TRBJ2-7; TRBD2 aligns across 7 bases. This CDR3 contains 17 residues. CDR1 and CDR2 (germline): SGHDT, YYEEEE. Trimming took 0 bases from V and 0 from J; bases not matched to a gene: 9. CDR3 sequence reads: CASSLVGEGPDSYEQYF. CDR3 nucleotides: TGTGCCAGCAGCTTGGTGGGGGAGGGCCCGGACTCCTACGAGCAGTACTTC.

CDR3 region: CASSRRARGNEQFF. The CDR3 nucleotides read TGCGCCAGCAGCCGCCGCGCCCGAGGGAATGAGCAGTTCTTC. The V call is TRBV5-1, the J call TRBJ2-1; D might be TRBD2 (5 bases). The CDR3 is 14 residues long. Germline CDR1 is SGHRS and CDR2 is YFSETQ. V was clipped by 4 bases and J by 7 bases, with 15 bases between them.

This clone was picked up one time. J is TRBJ2-3 and V is TRBV5-1, with a possible D match to TRBD2 (7 bases). This CDR3 comprises 15 residues. Germline CDR1 and CDR2: SGHRS and YFSETQ. The V end lost 0 bases, the J end lost 7 bases, and 15 bases lay between the germline ends. CDR3 loop: CASSLEGGPANTQYF. DNA of the CDR3: TGCGCCAGCAGCTTGGAGGGGGGGCCGGCAAATACGCAGTATTTT.

The chain recombines TRBV7-8 with TRBJ2-2; D remains ambiguous. The ends were cut back, 1 base at V and 6 bases at J, with 12 bases in the middle. The CDR3 runs 15 residues. Germline values: CDR1 SGHVS, CDR2 FQNEAQ. The CDR3 region is CASSLVARVAGELFF. CDR3 sequence (DNA): TGTGCCAGCAGCTTAGTTGCTAGAGTAGCCGGGGAGCTGTTTTTT.

V and J are TRBV10-3 and TRBJ2-2; 12 bases match TRBD2. The CDR3 runs to 17 residues. The V gene end was trimmed by 10 bases and the J gene end by 0 bases; junction bases not matched to a gene: 9. From germline, CDR1 is ENHRY and CDR2 SYGVKD. The CDR3 region has the DNA TGTGCCACCGGGCCGGCTAGCGGGAGGGCGAACACCGGGGAGCTGTTTTTT. This translates into CATGPASGRANTGELFF.